This T cell receptor (beta chain) was found in a study of cytomegalovirus exposure and HLA in healthy donors. As to this clone: Its antigen is as yet unknown.

The PCR was carried out with 60 Vbeta primers and 13 Jbeta primers. Sequencing used immunoSEQ multiplex PCR; TCRdb keeps in-frame clones, though not all of them. The sample comprises more than 95,000 clones, 50% to 80% of which are singletons, and 3.2% rests with the top ten. Notes on the study in general: A highly shared variant cluster was judged a likely technical artifact. Three CMV-associated chains proved CMV antigen-specific in vitro. Most subjects had HLA-A and HLA-B alleles reportedly predicted accurately by TCR beta sequences. When a later analysis compared HLA-associated TCR beta chains with equally common others, the HLA-associated chains turned out to be more clonally expanded and to have lower generation probabilities.

The germline V gene encodes CDR1 SEHNR and CDR2 FQNEAQ (reference sequence). The CDR3 covers 16 residues. V was pared by 5 bases and J by 7 bases, with 20 bases between. The TCR sequence derives from a man in his sixties in good health and CMV-seronegative. The rearrangement uses TRBV7-9 and TRBJ2-2, with D hard to call. Sequencing input: PBMCs. The CDR3 DNA sequence: TGTGCCAGCAGCCCCCGAATTAGCACGTCGATCGGGGAGCTGTTTTTT. Its protein is CASSPRISTSIGELFF.